This TCR beta chain came from a study of Graves' ophthalmopathy and Graves' hyperthyroidism. Overall study findings and caveats: Stable hyperthyroidism and ophthalmopathy were told apart by a 13-signature model, which achieved around 90% sensitivity and roughly 80% specificity.

The study amplified TCR beta CDR3 regions using RNA transcripts. The workflow started with a first-round RT-PCR run with HTBI primers and then moved on to a second-round multiplex PCR. TCRdb redid the calling of the multiplex PCR reads with MiXCR, one entry per CDR3 protein. The table has more than 300,000 distinct CDR3 sequences, 15% seen once; the top ten hold around 7%. Notes on this clonotype: Its antigen is unidentified.

Trimming left V 6 bases short and J 5 bases short, with 11 bases between. The CDR3 consists of 12 residues. Germline V gene lookup returns CDR1 MDHEN and CDR2 SYDVKM. Excluded were patients with other autoimmune diseases, uncontrolled infections, pregnancy or lactation. Physicians reached a diagnosis by relying on clinical symptoms, serum thyroxine, TRAb, thyroid ultrasound and orbital computed tomography. This clonotype was obtained from a woman aged 18-29 years with stable Graves' hyperthyroidism. This rearrangement joins TRBV28 to TRBJ2-7; possibly TRBD1 or TRBD2 for D (5 bases each). Sequencing was carried out using peripheral blood. The CDR3 DNA reads TGTGCCAGCAGGTTGGGGGAAAACGAGCAGTACTTC. This gives the protein CASRLGENEQYF.